Listed here are 32 T cell receptor beta chains from one sample, sequenced in a study of blood T cells in healthy people across ages. Sample-barcoded 5' priming and a J-beta primer mix drove a second PCR of 7 to 11 cycles. TCRdb ran MiXCR on the 5' RACE reads and lists one entry per CDR3 protein. The sample consists of some 730,000 distinct CDR3 sequences, 22% of them appearing once. Sequencing used blood. The receptors originated from a man aged 70-80 years in good health.

This clonotype has more than one count but fewer than ten. The chain recombines TRBV28 with TRBJ2-7, with 7 bases that match TRBD1. The CDR3 is 13 amino acids. V lost 8 bases, J lost 0 bases, and 4 bases stayed unmatched. CDR1 and CDR2 from the germline V gene are MDHEN and SYDVKM. CDR3 sequence: CASEGDSSYEQYV. The CDR3 DNA is TGTGCCAGCGAGGGGGACAGCTCCTACGAGCAGTACGTC.

Regarding this clonotype: Compared with germline, one end of the junction differs, possibly owing to a read error. The chain joins TRBV20-1 to TRBJ2-7, with unresolved D. Germline V CDR1 and CDR2: DFQATT, SNEGSKA (reference sequence). CDR3 size: 13 residues. CDR3 protein: CSVRSGFVDEQYF. The CDR3 DNA reads TGCAGTGTTAGATCCGGGTTTGTAGACGAGCAGTACTTC.

CDR3: CSANGDSDTQYF. The DNA for the CDR3 is TGCAGTGCTAATGGGGACTCCGATACGCAGTATTTT. The J gene is TRBJ2-3, the V gene TRBV20-1; a possible D gene is TRBD2 (6 bases). Trimming stripped 4 bases from V and 6 bases from J, with 11 bases between. The CDR3 is made up of 12 amino acids. CDR1 and CDR2 from the germline V gene are DFQATT and SNEGSKA (reference sequence).

In regard to this clonotype: A junction end diverges from the germline sequence, so it may reflect a read error. The V gene is TRBV6-5, the J gene TRBJ2-3; TRBD2 might be the D (7 bases). CDR3 length: 16 amino acids. From germline, CDR1 is MNHEY and CDR2 SVGAGI. Here the CDR3 reads CASSLGGGESTDTQYF. The DNA of the CDR3 is TGTGCCAGTAGTTTGGGAGGGGGGGAATCCACAGATACGCAGTATTTT.

The rearrangement links TRBV4-1 to TRBJ2-5; D is possibly TRBD2 (5 bases). The ends were cut back, 4 bases at V and 4 bases at J, with 10 bases in the middle. CDR3 size: 13 residues. Germline V CDR1 and CDR2: MGHRA, YSYEKL. The CDR3 DNA is TGCGCCAGCAGCCGAACGGAGGTAGAGACCCAGTACTTC. Translation: CASSRTEVETQYF.

The chain uses TRBV6-4 and TRBJ2-5; no definite D call. The DNA end favors TRBJ2-1, so the J call may be wrong. The CDR3 loop spans 14 amino acids. The V gene's germline CDR1 is MRHNA and CDR2 SNTAGT. The CDR3 loop reads CAAPSKATGDEQFF. The CDR3 DNA reads TGTGCCGCCCCCTCCAAAGCAACTGGGGATGAGCAGTTCTTC.

J is TRBJ2-3 and V is TRBV5-1; TRBD2 aligns across 9 bases. The J segment lost 6 bases and the V segment lost 3 bases, leaving 11 bases of the junction unmatched. The CDR3 sequence is 16 residues long. Looked up from germline, CDR1 is SGHRS and CDR2 is YFSETQ. CDR3 DNA sequence: TGCGCCAGCAGCTGGCGACTAGCGGAGCATCGGGATACGCAGTATTTT. Residues: CASSWRLAEHRDTQYF.

This clonotype was seen ten or more times. The J gene is TRBJ2-1, the V gene TRBV20-1; D might be TRBD1 (6 bases). This CDR3 region has 13 residues. CDR1 is DFQATT and CDR2 is SNEGSKA in the germline V gene (reference sequence). V was shortened by 0 bases and J by 10 bases, with 13 bases between the two germline ends. CDR3 coding DNA: TGCAGTGCTAGAGATTTCAGGGGAAGAGAGCAGTTCTTC. Encoded protein: CSARDFRGREQFF.

On this clonotype itself: Its ends do not fully match the called genes, so a read error is possible. This chain links TRBV13 with TRBJ1-6; 7 bases line up with TRBD1. Germline assignment: CDR1 PRHDT and CDR2 FYEKMQ (reference sequence). CDR3 size: 14 residues. The CDR3 sequence: CAGSLDRLNSPLHF. In nucleotides, the CDR3 is TGTGCCGGCAGCTTGGACAGGTTGAATTCACCCCTCCACTTT. The full variable domain, completed using reference TRBV13 and TRBJ1-6, is AAGVIQSPRHLIKEKRETATLKCYPIPRHDTVYWYQQGPGQDPQFLISFYEKMQSDKGSIPDRFSAQQFSDYHSELNMSSLELGDSALYFCAGSLDRLNSPLHFGNGTRLTVT.

The chain employs TRBV6-1 and TRBJ1-2; perhaps TRBD1 as D (6 bases). Germline V lookup: CDR1 MNHNS, CDR2 SASEGT. The CDR3 covers 17 residues. V lost 5 bases, J lost 1 base, and 20 bases lay in between. The CDR3 sequence is CASSPWGGLSDNYGYTF. In DNA, the CDR3 is TGTGCCAGCAGTCCCTGGGGGGGGCTTTCCGATAACTATGGCTACACCTTC.

This chain connects TRBV24-1 to TRBJ2-1, with a weak D call TRBD2 (6 bases). The germline V and J ends were trimmed by 3 bases and 4 bases, with 12 bases remaining between them. The CDR3 has 15 residues. Germline CDR1 and CDR2: KGHDR and SFDVKD. The CDR3, as DNA: TGTGCCACCAGTGATCTCGATAGCGGATACAATGAGCAGTTCTTC. It yields the protein CATSDLDSGYNEQFF.

The chain carries TRBV28 and TRBJ1-2; D may be TRBD1 (5 bases). This CDR3 is built from 13 residues. Trimming took off 7 bases at V and 5 bases at J, with 14 bases between the two ends. CDR1 and CDR2 from the germline V gene are MDHEN and SYDVKM. The CDR3 protein is CASNCRVGYGYTF. The CDR3 DNA reads TGTGCCAGCAATTGCAGGGTCGGGTATGGCTACACCTTC.

This clonotype has just a few counts. This rearrangement joins TRBV20-1 to TRBJ1-2; TRBD1 matches 10 bases. V lost 6 bases, J lost 1 base, and 5 bases stayed unmatched. Germline CDR1 reads DFQATT; CDR2 reads SNEGSKA (reference sequence). There are 14 residues in the CDR3. This CDR3 is CSATDRGHNYGYTF. CDR3 in DNA: TGCAGTGCAACTGACAGGGGGCATAACTATGGCTACACCTTC.

The chain uses TRBV20-1 and TRBJ2-5; 7 nucleotides match TRBD1. Germline values: CDR1 DFQATT, CDR2 SNEGSKA (reference sequence). J lost 2 bases, V lost 3 bases, and 21 bases had no gene match. The CDR3 has 19 amino acids. CDR3 in amino acids: CSASPWTGGVQRGQETQYF. Here the CDR3 DNA reads TGCAGTGCTAGTCCGTGGACAGGAGGAGTTCAGAGGGGACAAGAGACCCAGTACTTC.

This clonotype has a count of ten or more. The chain employs TRBV7-2 and TRBJ2-1, with D unclear. The CDR3 consists of 11 residues. With 4 bases removed from V and 8 bases from J, the gap between germline ends came to 6 bases. The germline gives CDR1 SGHTA, CDR2 FQGNSA. CDR3 sequence (DNA): TGTGCCAGCAGCTATACCGATGAGCAGTTCTTC. Translation: CASSYTDEQFF.

This rearrangement joins TRBV6-5 to TRBJ2-3; D unresolved. In germline, CDR1 is MNHEY, CDR2 SVGAGI. The CDR3 spans 12 residues. With 10 bases removed from V and 0 bases from J, the gap between germline ends came to 8 bases. CDR3 DNA sequence: TGTGCCACGCATCGGAGCACAGATACGCAGTATTTT. The encoded protein is CATHRSTDTQYF.

The chain combines TRBV20-1 with TRBJ2-5, with TRBD1 identical over 7 bases. CDR1 DFQATT and CDR2 SNEGSKA come from the germline V gene (reference sequence). The CDR3 is 16 residues long. V trimming: 0 bases; J trimming: 0 bases; junction bases outside the gene matches: 7. CDR3 loop: CSARDAGTAYQETQYF. The CDR3 nucleotides read TGCAGTGCTAGAGATGCCGGGACAGCTTACCAAGAGACCCAGTACTTC.

This clonotype has more than one count but fewer than ten. The chain recombines TRBV29-1 with TRBJ2-5, with D hard to call. CDR3 length: 13 residues. V was shortened by 8 bases and J by 2 bases, with 15 bases between the two germline ends. CDR1 and CDR2 (germline): SQVTM, ANQGSEA. CDR3 residues: CSFSGFGQETQYF. DNA of the CDR3: TGCAGCTTCTCCGGGTTCGGGCAAGAGACCCAGTACTTC.

This clonotype was detected only a few times. The chain is built from TRBV20-1 and TRBJ1-6, with D perhaps TRBD1 (6 bases). The CDR3 spans 12 residues. V lost 4 bases, J lost 7 bases, and 8 bases lay in between. Germline V gene sequence: CDR1 DFQATT, CDR2 SNEGSKA (reference sequence). The CDR3 nucleotides are TGCAGTGCTAAAGGGGGGAATTCACCCCTCCACTTT. Its translation is CSAKGGNSPLHF.

The sample holds a few counts of this clonotype. V and J are TRBV6-5 and TRBJ2-5, with 11 positions matching TRBD2. This CDR3 contains 14 residues. V trimming: 11 bases; J trimming: 2 bases; junction bases outside the gene matches: 7. From germline, CDR1 is MNHEY and CDR2 SVGAGI. As DNA, the CDR3 is TGTGCCTCTAGGATAGCGGGGGGGCAAGAGACCCAGTACTTC. It specifies CASRIAGGQETQYF.

Concerning this clonotype: One end of the junction is discordant with germline, which a read error may explain. V gene TRBV10-2 combines with J gene TRBJ2-5; TRBD2 matches at 7 bases. Germline CDR1 WSHSY, CDR2 SAAADI. This CDR3 comprises 16 residues. CDR3 in DNA: TGCGCCAGCTCTTCTTCTCTCAGGACCCTGCGGGAGACCCATTACTTC. Translating gives CASSSSLRTLRETHYF.

The J gene is TRBJ2-1, the V gene TRBV25-1; 10 bases match TRBD1. This CDR3 contains 17 residues. The V segment lost 4 bases and the J segment 4 bases; nucleotides outside the gene matches: 10. Germline lookup yields CDR1 MGHDK and CDR2 SYGVNS. The CDR3 reads CASSAWTGGNLYNEQFF. The CDR3 nucleotides read TGTGCCAGCAGTGCTTGGACAGGGGGGAATCTTTACAATGAGCAGTTCTTC.

The rearrangement uses TRBV4-1 and TRBJ1-1, with D unresolved. V was shortened by 0 bases and J by 2 bases, with 10 bases between the two germline ends. CDR1 MGHRA and CDR2 YSYEKL come from the germline V gene. This CDR3 spans 15 amino acids. CDR3 nucleotides: TGCGCCAGCAGCCAAGATTCCGCAGCAAACACTGAAGCTTTCTTT. Translating it yields CASSQDSAANTEAFF.

A few counts support this clonotype. The chain uses TRBV11-3 and TRBJ2-1; a weak D match, TRBD2 (5 bases). V was shortened by 0 bases and J by 5 bases, with 11 bases between the two germline ends. The germline V gene has CDR1 SGHNT and CDR2 YENEEA. The CDR3 contains 15 residues. CDR3 DNA sequence: TGTGCCAGCAGCTTAGAGTCCGGGATCGACAATGAGCAGTTCTTC. The encoded protein is CASSLESGIDNEQFF. Together with reference TRBV11-3 and TRBJ2-1, the CDR3 gives the full variable domain: EAGVVQSPRYKIIEKKQPVAFWCNPISGHNTLYWYLQNLGQGPELLIRYENEEAVDDSQLPKDRFSAERLKGVDSTLKIQPAELGDSAVYLCASSLESGIDNEQFFGPGTRLTVL.

A few counts support this clonotype. The CDR3 here is CSVEPHSGANVLTF. The DNA of the CDR3 is TGCAGCGTTGAACCCCACTCTGGGGCCAACGTCCTGACTTTC. The chain has TRBV29-1 and TRBJ2-6, with D uncertain. There are 14 residues in the CDR3. V gave up 2 bases and J gave up 0 bases, with 5 bases separating them. CDR1 is SQVTM, CDR2 ANQGSEA, per germline.

The rearrangement joins TRBV9 to TRBJ2-1; no firm D call. The CDR3 spans 14 residues. Germline CDR1 and CDR2: SGDLS and YYNGEE. The germline V and J ends were trimmed by 0 bases and 6 bases, with 10 bases remaining between them. The CDR3 reads CASSVGNRVNEQFF. CDR3 DNA sequence: TGTGCCAGCAGCGTAGGGAATAGGGTCAATGAGCAGTTCTTC.

This clonotype was seen a handful of times. This rearrangement joins TRBV5-1 to TRBJ1-1, with a weak D call TRBD1 (6 bases). This CDR3 spans 16 amino acids. Germline CDR1 is SGHRS and CDR2 is YFSETQ. Trimming cost V 4 bases and J 4 bases, with 20 bases left between them. The chain's CDR3 is CASSATGATRGTEAFF. CDR3 nucleotide sequence: TGCGCCAGCAGCGCGACCGGGGCGACCAGGGGCACTGAAGCTTTCTTT.

The V gene is TRBV10-3, the J gene TRBJ2-7; D gene ambiguous. The CDR3 has 13 residues. V was trimmed by 2 bases and J by 1 base, leaving 6 bases between them. The germline CDR1 and CDR2 sequences are ENHRY and SYGVKD. The CDR3 sequence is CAISEDPSYEQYV. The DNA for the CDR3 is TGTGCCATCAGTGAGGACCCGTCCTACGAGCAGTACGTC.

This CDR3 is CASRTGQNEQFF. DNA of the CDR3: TGCGCCAGCAGGACAGGGCAAAATGAGCAGTTCTTC. The gene calls are TRBV5-1 and TRBJ2-1; 7 bases are shared with TRBD1. The CDR3 is 12 residues long. Germline CDR1 SGHRS, CDR2 YFSETQ. The V segment lost 5 bases and the J segment 7 bases; nucleotides outside the gene matches: 3. The full variable domain, completed using reference TRBV5-1 and TRBJ2-1, is KAGVTQTPRYLIKTRGQQVTLSCSPISGHRSVSWYQQTPGQGLQFLFEYFSETQRNKGNFPGRFSGRQFSNSRSEMNVSTLELGDSALYLCASRTGQNEQFFGPGTRLTVL.

The chain has TRBV3-1 and TRBJ2-3; 13 bases map to TRBD2. V trimming: 3 bases; J trimming: 3 bases; junction bases outside the gene matches: 9. This CDR3 spans 18 amino acids. From germline, CDR1 is LGHDT and CDR2 YNNKEL (reference sequence). This CDR3 reads CASSQQPGLAGTTDTQYF. CDR3 nucleotide sequence: TGTGCCAGCAGCCAGCAGCCGGGACTAGCGGGAACGACAGATACGCAGTATTTT.

J is TRBJ2-3 and V is TRBV24-1, with 12 bases fitting TRBD2. The CDR3 totals 17 residues. CDR1 and CDR2 (germline): KGHDR, SFDVKD. The V segment lost 3 bases and the J segment 4 bases; nucleotides outside the gene matches: 7. In nucleotides, the CDR3 is TGTGCCACCAGTGATGCCCTAGCGGGAGGGCCGTCAGATACGCAGTATTTT. Protein sequence: CATSDALAGGPSDTQYF.

This clonotype was counted ten times or more. The gene calls are TRBV20-1 and TRBJ1-2; 8 bases align to TRBD1. V shed 5 bases, J shed 3 bases, and the junction held 5 bases outside the gene matches. This CDR3 spans 13 amino acids. Germline CDR1 DFQATT, CDR2 SNEGSKA (reference sequence). The CDR3 DNA reads as TGCAGTGCTCTGGACAGGGTGGACTATGGCTACACCTTC. Its translation: CSALDRVDYGYTF.